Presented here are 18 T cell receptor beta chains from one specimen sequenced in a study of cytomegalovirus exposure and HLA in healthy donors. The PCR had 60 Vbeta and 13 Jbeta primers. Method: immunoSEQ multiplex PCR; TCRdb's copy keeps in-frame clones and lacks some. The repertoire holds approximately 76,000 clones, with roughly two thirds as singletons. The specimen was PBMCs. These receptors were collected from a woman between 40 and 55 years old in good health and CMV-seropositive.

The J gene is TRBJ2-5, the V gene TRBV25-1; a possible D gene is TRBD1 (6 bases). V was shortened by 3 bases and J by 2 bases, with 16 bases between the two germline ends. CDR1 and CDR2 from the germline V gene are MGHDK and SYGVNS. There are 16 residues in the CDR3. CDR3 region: CASSEPPQGKQETQYF. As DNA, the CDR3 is TGTGCCAGCAGTGAGCCCCCGCAGGGGAAACAAGAGACCCAGTACTTC.

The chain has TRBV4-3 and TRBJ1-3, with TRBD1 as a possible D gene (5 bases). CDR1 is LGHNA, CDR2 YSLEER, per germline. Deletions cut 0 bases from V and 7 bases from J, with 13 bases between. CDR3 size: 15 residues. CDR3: CASSQDGTGGNTIYF. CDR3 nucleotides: TGCGCCAGCAGCCAAGACGGAACAGGAGGGAACACCATATATTTT.

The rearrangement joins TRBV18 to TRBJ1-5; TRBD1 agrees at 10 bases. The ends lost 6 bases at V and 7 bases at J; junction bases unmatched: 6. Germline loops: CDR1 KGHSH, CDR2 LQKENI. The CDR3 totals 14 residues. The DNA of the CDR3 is TGTGCCAGCTCCCGGGACAGGGGCCACCAGCCCCAGCATTTT. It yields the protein CASSRDRGHQPQHF.

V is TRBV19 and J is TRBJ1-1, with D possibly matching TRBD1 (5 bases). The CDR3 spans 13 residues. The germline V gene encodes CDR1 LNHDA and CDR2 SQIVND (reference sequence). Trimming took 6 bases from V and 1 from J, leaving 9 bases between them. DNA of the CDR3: TGTGCCAGTAGAATGACAGAGAACACTGAAGCTTTCTTT. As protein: CASRMTENTEAFF.

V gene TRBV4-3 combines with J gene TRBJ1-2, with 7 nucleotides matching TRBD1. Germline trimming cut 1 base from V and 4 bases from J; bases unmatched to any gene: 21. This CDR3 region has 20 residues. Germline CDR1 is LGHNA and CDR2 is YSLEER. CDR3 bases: TGCGCCAGCAGCCAAGTCTTTGATGAGACAGGGAGAGTTGGGGGCTATGGCTACACCTTC. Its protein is CASSQVFDETGRVGGYGYTF.

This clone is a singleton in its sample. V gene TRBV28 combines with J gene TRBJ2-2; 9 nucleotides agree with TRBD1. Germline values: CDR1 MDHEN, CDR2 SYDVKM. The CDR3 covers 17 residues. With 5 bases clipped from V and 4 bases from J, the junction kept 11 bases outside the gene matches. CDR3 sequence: CASSQAGTGWATGELFF. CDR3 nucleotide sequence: TGTGCCAGCAGTCAGGCCGGGACAGGGTGGGCCACCGGGGAGCTGTTTTTT.

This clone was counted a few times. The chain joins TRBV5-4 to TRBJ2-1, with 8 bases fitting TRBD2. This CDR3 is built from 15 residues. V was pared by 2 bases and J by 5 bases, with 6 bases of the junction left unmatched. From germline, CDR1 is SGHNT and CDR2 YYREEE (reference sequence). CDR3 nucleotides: TGTGCCAGCAGCTTTGCACTAGCGGCCGACAATGAGCAGTTCTTC. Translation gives CASSFALAADNEQFF.

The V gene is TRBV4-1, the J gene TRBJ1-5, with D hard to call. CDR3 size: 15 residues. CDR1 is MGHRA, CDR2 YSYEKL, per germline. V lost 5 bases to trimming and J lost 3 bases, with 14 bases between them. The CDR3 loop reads CASSAGMDHNQPQHF. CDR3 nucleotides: TGCGCCAGCAGCGCCGGGATGGACCACAATCAGCCCCAGCATTTT.

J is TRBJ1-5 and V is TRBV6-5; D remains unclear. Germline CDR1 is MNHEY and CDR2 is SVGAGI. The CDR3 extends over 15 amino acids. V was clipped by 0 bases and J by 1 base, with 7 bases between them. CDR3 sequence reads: CASSYSAQSNQPQHF. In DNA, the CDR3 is TGTGCCAGCAGTTACTCGGCCCAGAGCAATCAGCCCCAGCATTTT.

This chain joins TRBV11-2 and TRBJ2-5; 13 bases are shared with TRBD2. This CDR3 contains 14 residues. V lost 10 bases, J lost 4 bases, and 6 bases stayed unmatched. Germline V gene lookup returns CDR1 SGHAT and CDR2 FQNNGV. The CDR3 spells CAIWTSGGLETQYF. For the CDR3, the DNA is TGTGCCATCTGGACTAGCGGGGGTTTAGAGACCCAGTACTTC.

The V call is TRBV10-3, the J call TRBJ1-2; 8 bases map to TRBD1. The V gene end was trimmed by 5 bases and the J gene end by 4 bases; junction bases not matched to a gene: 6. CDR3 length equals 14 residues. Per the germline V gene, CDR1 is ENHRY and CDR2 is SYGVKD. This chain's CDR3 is CAISPGQAIYGYTF. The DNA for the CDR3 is TGTGCCATCAGTCCGGGACAGGCCATCTATGGCTACACCTTC.

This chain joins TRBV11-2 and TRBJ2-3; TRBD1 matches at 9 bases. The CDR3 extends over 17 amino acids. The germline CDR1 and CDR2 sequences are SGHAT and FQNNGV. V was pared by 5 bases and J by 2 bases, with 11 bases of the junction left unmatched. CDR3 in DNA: TGTGCCAGCAGCCCCACAGAGACAGGGGGGTACACAGATACGCAGTATTTT. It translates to CASSPTETGGYTDTQYF.

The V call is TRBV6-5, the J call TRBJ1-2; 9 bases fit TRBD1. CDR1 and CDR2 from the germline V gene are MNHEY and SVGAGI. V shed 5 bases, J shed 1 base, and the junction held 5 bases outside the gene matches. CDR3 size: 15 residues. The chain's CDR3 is CASSQGDRVNYGYTF. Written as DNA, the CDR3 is TGTGCCAGCAGTCAAGGGGACAGGGTTAACTATGGCTACACCTTC.

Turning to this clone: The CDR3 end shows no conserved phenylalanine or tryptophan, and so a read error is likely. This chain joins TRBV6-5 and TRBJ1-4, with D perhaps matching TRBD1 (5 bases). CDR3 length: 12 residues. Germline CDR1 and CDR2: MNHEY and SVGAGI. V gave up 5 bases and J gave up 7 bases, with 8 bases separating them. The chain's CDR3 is CASSNTGEKLFV. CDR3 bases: TGTGCCAGCAGTAACACAGGTGAAAAACTGTTTGTT.

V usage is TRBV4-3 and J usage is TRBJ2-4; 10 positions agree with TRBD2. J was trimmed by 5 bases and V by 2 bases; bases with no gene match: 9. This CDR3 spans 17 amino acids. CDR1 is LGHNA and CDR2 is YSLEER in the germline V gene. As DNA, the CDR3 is TGCGCCAGCAGCCAAAATTCAGCGGGGGGGCCGCAAAACATTCAGTACTTC. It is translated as CASSQNSAGGPQNIQYF.

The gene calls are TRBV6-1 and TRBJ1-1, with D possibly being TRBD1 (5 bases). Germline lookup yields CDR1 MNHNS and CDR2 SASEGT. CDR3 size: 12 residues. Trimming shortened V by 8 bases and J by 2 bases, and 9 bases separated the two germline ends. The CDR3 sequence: CASGGTNTEAFF. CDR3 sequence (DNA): TGTGCCAGCGGCGGGACCAACACTGAAGCTTTCTTT.

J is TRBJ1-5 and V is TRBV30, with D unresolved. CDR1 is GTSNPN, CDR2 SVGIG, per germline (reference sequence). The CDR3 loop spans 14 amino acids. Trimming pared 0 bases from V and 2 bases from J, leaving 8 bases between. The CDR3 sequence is CAWSVHRGNQPQHF. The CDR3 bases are TGTGCCTGGAGTGTACACAGAGGCAATCAGCCCCAGCATTTT.

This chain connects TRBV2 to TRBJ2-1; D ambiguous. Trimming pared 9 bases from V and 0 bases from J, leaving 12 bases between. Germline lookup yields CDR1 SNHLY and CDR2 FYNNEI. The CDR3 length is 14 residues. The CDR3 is CARQPSPSYNEQFF. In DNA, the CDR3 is TGTGCCAGACAGCCTTCACCCTCCTACAATGAGCAGTTCTTC. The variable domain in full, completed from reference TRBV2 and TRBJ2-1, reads EPEVTQTPSHQVTQMGQEVILRCVPISNHLYFYWYRQILGQKVEFLVSFYNNEISEKSEIFDDQFSVERPDGSNFTLKIRSTKLEDSAMYFCARQPSPSYNEQFFGPGTRLTVL.